Listed below are T cell receptor beta chains from one sample, sequenced in a study of blood T cell repertoires in COVID-19. Repertoires were generated with immunoSEQ multiplex PCR, while TCRdb's copy carries only in-frame clones and drops some. This table has roughly 150,000 clones, approximately 91% appearing once. The sample comprised peripheral blood. These receptors were obtained from a young man with COVID-19, enrolled during active disease. Both conserved end residues are part of each CDR3. A D gene is named only where the DNA matches it firmly. A row's size may be missing; if present it is once, few, many or a size class.

>TRBD1|TRBJ1-5|-|TRBV28
CASSTRGQGGFSNQPQHF
TGTGCCAGCAGCACAAGGGGACAGGGAGGATTTAGCAATCAGCCCCAGCATTTT
>TRBD2|TRBJ2-7|-|TRBV5-4
CASSQGLAASYEQYF
TGTGCCAGCAGTCAGGGACTAGCGGCCTCCTACGAGCAGTACTTC
>-|TRBJ2-7|-|TRBV19
CASSAGNEQYF
TGTGCCAGTAGTGCGGGGAACGAGCAGTACTTC
>TRBD1|TRBJ1-1|once|TRBV28
CASSQRQGTEAFF
TGTGCCAGCAGTCAACGACAGGGCACTGAAGCTTTCTTT
>-|TRBJ2-3|-|TRBV5-6
CASSQRTDPDTQYF
TGTGCCAGCAGCCAGAGGACTGATCCAGATACGCAGTATTTT
>TRBD1|TRBJ2-7|once|TRBV28
CATNEDRANEQYF
TGTGCCACCAATGAGGACAGGGCGAACGAGCAGTACTTC
>-|TRBJ1-2|few|TRBV27
CASSLNGFYGYTF
TGTGCCAGCAGTTTAAATGGCTTCTATGGCTACACCTTC
>TRBD1|TRBJ2-7|-|TRBV6-6
CASSNDRGLYEQYF
TGTGCCAGCAGCAACGACAGGGGTCTATACGAGCAGTACTTC
>-|TRBJ2-7|-|TRBV7-3
CASSPLYF
TGTGCCAGCAGCCCCCTGTACTTC
>-|TRBJ1-6|once|TRBV27
CASQGQYNSPLHF
TGTGCCAGCCAAGGACAGTATAATTCACCCCTCCACTTT
>TRBD1|TRBJ2-7|-|TRBV27
CASSPWTGGSYEQYF
TGTGCCAGCAGTCCCTGGACAGGGGGATCCTACGAGCAGTACTTC
>TRBD1|TRBJ1-2|-|TRBV30
CAWSGQGTYGYTF
TGTGCCTGGAGTGGACAGGGGACCTATGGCTACACCTTC
>-|TRBJ1-5|-|TRBV24-1
CATSDSGSAGNQPQHF
TGTGCCACCAGTGACTCGGGGTCGGCGGGCAATCAGCCCCAGCATTTT
>TRBD1|TRBJ1-1|-|TRBV11-2
CASSNPTGSILDTEAFF
TGTGCCAGCAGCAACCCGACAGGGTCAATTCTTGATACTGAAGCTTTCTTT
>TRBD1|TRBJ1-2|-|TRBV28
CASSLQQGAEGYTF
TGTGCCAGCAGTTTGCAGCAGGGGGCGGAAGGCTACACCTTC
>TRBD2|TRBJ2-3|-|TRBV7-9
CASSLVGLAGVTKDTQYF
TGTGCCAGCAGCTTAGTGGGTTTAGCGGGAGTCACAAAGGATACGCAGTATTTT
>-|TRBJ2-1|once|TRBV29-1
CSVDRKTYNEQFF
TGCAGCGTTGACAGGAAGACCTACAATGAGCAGTTCTTC
>-|TRBJ1-1|-|TRBV30
CAWRVRYRGTEAFF
TGTGCCTGGAGAGTCAGGTATCGCGGGACTGAAGCTTTCTTT